This T cell receptor (beta chain) was obtained from a study of human T cells and chemical hapten exposure (dated by TCRdb to the early 2020s). As for the study more broadly: For sensitization, 2% DPC in acetone was applied to a roughly 2 cm by roughly 2 cm area of upper inner arm skin. Weekly therapeutic DPC doses were additionally applied to the scalp of patients throughout the roughly 24-week study period. Patch testing was performed on the upper back with Finn chambers containing 0.01% DPC, and the patch tests were scored after 6 days according to International Contact Dermatitis Research Group standards. The patient cohort, mostly female, included alopecia areata with under or over 50% scalp involvement, alopecia totalis and alopecia universalis. The libraries were sequenced as a pool, and the TCR yield per sample differed mostly because of small variations in library volumes within the pool. Peripheral blood TCR repertoire changes were tracked in vivo in alopecia patients during primary and secondary sensitization to the hapten diphenylcyclopropenone (DPC). Patient blood was sampled pre-sensitization (week 0) and at 2, 6 and about 24 weeks after DPC sensitization. For TCR sequencing, blood came from 25 to 35 alopecia patients at anywhere from one to four time points (pre-sensitization, 2, 6 and 24 weeks). General study outcomes and caveats: Repeated subsampling changed both the strength of the expansion versus patch-test correlation and the threshold at which that correlation became significant. Compared with pre-sensitization or healthy control sets, expanded TCRs formed significantly more large CDR3 similarity clusters, which is consistent with antigen-driven responses. No change with DPC sensitization was found in the number of TCRs above 1 in 1000 frequency, and no evidence of global repertoire structure alterations was found. Because every patient had alopecia, a presumed autoimmune disease, the patients' immune response might differ from that of healthy individuals. Patch test score correlated positively with the number of PT1 expanded TCRs, reaching significance at thresholds 8, 16 and 32 but not at 4.

CDR1 and CDR2, per the germline V gene (reference sequence), are GTSNPN and SVGIG. V loses 8 bases of germline sequence and J loses 4 bases, and the interval between the two ends is 11 bases. Counted from cysteine to phenylalanine, this CDR3 has 11 amino acids. Here the CDR3 DNA is all that survives: 33 bases in frame from base 1. Libraries were built with RACE. Instrument used: NextSeq 500. Library preparation attached unique molecular identifiers to individual cDNA molecules for quantitative, reproducible TCR counting. Each blood RNA sample was used to sequence both TCR alpha and TCR beta chains. Per the authors' processing: The median number of TCRs per sample was 85,000 to 100,000, ranging from 23,224 to 690,600. The Decombinator software suite was used to annotate V, J and CDR3 in the TCR reads. For PS versus PT1 abundance plots, all samples were subsampled to the same number of TCRs (28,000). TCRs were defined as expanded if absent before sensitization and observed at least eight times at the 2-week time point. TCRdb took the public reads, trimmed them with fastp at Q25, ran MiXCR for clone calling and kept in-frame beta chains. Entries that share a CDR3 protein sequence are merged under the most common genes and DNA. These V and J calls rely on TCRdb rather than the paper's analysis. This sample has roughly 84,000 distinct CDR3 sequences in its table, and under 11% of those were observed once. In total, the top ten clones hold less than 5% of the sample.

Worth noting for this clonotype: This receptor's antigen is unknown. With a much larger clone just one base away, this may be a read error.

This specimen's time point label, interpreted: patch test 2, 6 weeks after DPC sensitization. The meaning of the sample's treatment or condition label: therapeutic diphenylcyclopropenone sensitization with weekly scalp DPC. At each patch-test visit, blood was drawn before the patch test was applied. To be eligible, patients had to be aged 18 to 70, diagnosed with alopecia and judged suitable for DPC therapy, while pregnant patients were excluded. Total RNA was extracted from unfractionated whole blood that had been collected in Tempus Blood RNA tubes. This clonotype was obtained from a woman aged 45-60 years with alopecia areata. Some clones in this sample may be carry-over from other donors' samples. The sequence is built from TRBV30 and TRBJ1-1, with the D segment identity uncertain. The starting material was whole blood, obtained in connection with sensitization to the hapten diphenylcyclopropenone (DPC). The CDR3 in this case is CAAVRFTEAFF. The nucleotide sequence reads as follows: TGTGCCGCAGTGAGGTTCACTGAAGCTTTCTTT. With all but the CDR3 taken from the reference TRBV30 and TRBJ1-1 genes, the full variable domain is: SQTIHQWPATLVQPVGSPLSLECTVEGTSNPNLYWYRQAAGRGLQLLFYSVGIGQISSEVPQNLSASRPQDRQFILSSKKLLLSDSGFYLCAAVRFTEAFFGQGTRLTVV.